Included here is one T cell receptor (beta chain) sequence, with context. The data were taken from a study of identical twins. TCRdb re-derived calls from the 5' RACE reads in MiXCR, one entry per CDR3 protein. The data hold approximately 680,000 distinct CDR3 sequences, with 7.1% observed a single time. V dropped 5 bases and J dropped 7 bases, with 6 bases sitting between them. Germline CDR1 reads DFQATT; CDR2 reads SNEGSKA (reference sequence). This CDR3 has 11 residues. This sample also appeared in a second study, on yellow fever vaccine responses in identical twins.

The sequenced sample consisted of PBMCs. V usage is TRBV20-1 and J usage is TRBJ1-6, with unresolved D. The TCR originated in a woman aged 18-35 years in good health. CDR3 sequence (DNA): TGCAGTGCTGGGCGGAATTCACCCCTCCACTTT. The encoded protein is CSAGRNSPLHF.